These 9 T cell receptor beta chains originate from one sample sequenced in a study of identical twins. In TCRdb, the 5' RACE reads were re-called with MiXCR into one record per CDR3 protein. The table lists 550,000 to 700,000 distinct CDR3 sequences, about 20% of them singletons. These data also formed part of another study, on T cells expressing NK-cell markers.

Sequencing input: PBMCs. The receptors shown here come from a woman between 18 and 30 years old in good health.

V and J are TRBV5-1 and TRBJ2-5, with 8 bases fitting TRBD2. This CDR3 spans 15 amino acids. J was trimmed by 5 bases and V by 4 bases; bases with no gene match: 10. Germline V gives CDR1 SGHRS, CDR2 YFSETQ. The CDR3 region has the DNA TGCGCCAGCAGCGGGTCGGGACTAGTAAGGGAGACCCAGTACTTC. Translated, it gives CASSGSGLVRETQYF.

This clonotype was counted many times. The V and J genes are TRBV6-5 and TRBJ2-1; possibly TRBD1 or TRBD2 for D (5 bases each). This CDR3 region has 14 residues. The ends were cut back, 2 bases at V and 14 bases at J, with 19 bases in the middle. CDR1 is MNHEY, CDR2 SVGAGI, per germline. CDR3 in amino acids: CASSYTGTEFKEFF. The CDR3 DNA follows: TGTGCCAGCAGTTACACCGGGACGGAGTTCAAGGAGTTCTTC.

This clonotype was observed a few times. The V call is TRBV11-2, the J call TRBJ2-5; 10 bases agree with TRBD2. Per the germline V gene, CDR1 is SGHAT and CDR2 is FQNNGV. V shed 5 bases and J 0 bases; nucleotides not matched to a gene: 12. The CDR3 sequence is 18 residues long. CDR3 nucleotide sequence: TGTGCCAGCAGCCTAAGAGCGGGAGGGCCCCCGTACCAAGAGACCCAGTACTTC. Its protein is CASSLRAGGPPYQETQYF.

This sequence joins TRBV11-2 and TRBJ1-6; D ambiguous. Between the trimmed V and J ends, which lost 4 bases and 0 bases, there was a span of 16 bases. There are 18 residues in the CDR3. Germline values: CDR1 SGHAT, CDR2 FQNNGV. In nucleotides, the CDR3 is TGTGCCAGCAGCTACCAGACCCGACGGAACTCCTATAATTCACCCCTCCACTTT. Translated: CASSYQTRRNSYNSPLHF.

The chain combines TRBV5-8 with TRBJ2-5; 10 bases align to TRBD1. With V trimmed by 5 bases and J by 5 bases, 9 bases remained unmatched. This CDR3 contains 15 residues. Germline V CDR1 and CDR2: SGHTS, YDEGEE. The CDR3 bases are TGTGCCAGCAGGCCCGGGACAGGGGATTTGGAGACCCAGTACTTC. This translates into CASRPGTGDLETQYF.

The V and J genes are TRBV10-3 and TRBJ2-1, with D unresolved. Per the germline V gene, CDR1 is ENHRY and CDR2 is SYGVKD. This CDR3 has 15 residues. Trimming removed 5 bases from V and 2 bases from J, with 13 bases in between. CDR3 residues: CAISSQVKAYNEQFF. DNA for the CDR3: TGTGCCATCAGTTCGCAGGTTAAGGCCTACAATGAGCAGTTCTTC.

This clonotype has a handful of counts. The chain uses TRBV12-3 or TRBV12-4 and TRBJ2-7, with 9 bases identical to TRBD1. V shed 3 bases and J 5 bases; nucleotides not matched to a gene: 8. This CDR3 has 15 amino acids. The CDR3 here is CASSFRTGVRDEQYF. Here the CDR3 DNA reads TGTGCCAGCAGTTTCAGGACAGGGGTTCGAGACGAGCAGTACTTC.

This clonotype was picked up many times. The chain couples TRBV6-5 to TRBJ2-5; D possibly corresponds to TRBD1 (5 bases). Germline CDR1 reads MNHEY; CDR2 reads SVGAGI. V lost 4 bases to trimming and J lost 7 bases, with 22 bases between them. This CDR3 contains 16 residues. As DNA, the CDR3 is TGTGCCAGCAGTTCACGCCCGCAGGGCACTTCTGGGACCCAGTACTTC. Its translation: CASSSRPQGTSGTQYF.

This clonotype was seen only a few times. The V and J genes are TRBV12-3 or TRBV12-4 and TRBJ2-3; tentatively, D is TRBD1 or TRBD2 (6 bases each). This CDR3 comprises 17 residues. V lost 8 bases and J lost 1, with 22 bases in between. CDR3 nucleotides: TGTGCCAGCCGCCGTGACTCTGCTAGGGGGGGCACAGATACGCAGTATTTT. It translates to CASRRDSARGGTDTQYF.